The present T cell receptor beta chain was sequenced within a study of response to subunit inactivated influenza vaccine. Overall study results and limits: T cells newly recruited by each seasonal influenza vaccination are few, the authors suggested.

This clonotype was found a few times. What it recognizes is unknown. This CDR3 region has 13 residues. Trimming left V 10 bases short and J 3 bases short, with 15 bases between. Germline CDR1 ENHRY, CDR2 SYGVKD. In TCRdb, the RT-PCR reads were re-called with MiXCR into one record per CDR3 protein. The table records 600,000 to 850,000 distinct CDR3 sequences, roughly 15% of them present only once. The receptor was derived from a man over 45 who received an inactivated influenza vaccine. The rearrangement uses TRBV10-3 and TRBJ1-1, with unresolved D. The material was PBMCs from blood, obtained 14 days before vaccination. Written as DNA, the CDR3 is TGTGCCACCACCTTGGGCGAATACACTGAAGCTTTCTTT. This encodes CATTLGEYTEAFF.